The clone carrying this TCR beta chain has at least ten counts. Its target is unknown. Library preparation (for TCRbeta) was performed with unique molecular identifiers. TCRdb called the PCR reads again in MiXCR, with one record for every CDR3 protein. The profile shows roughly 240,000 distinct CDR3 sequences, less than 9% of them singletons. These data are taken from a study of T-cell reconstitution after alpha-beta-depleted transplantation in children. Points from the study as a whole: Several hundred expanded graft clones reportedly were the source of alpha-beta T cells about two months after transplant.

The germline gives CDR1 KGHSH, CDR2 LQKENI. The CDR3 has 14 residues. V lost 6 bases and J lost 3, with 13 bases in between. This receptor was taken from a male patient younger than 18 who had a stem cell transplant for acute lymphoblastic leukemia, so the T cells may come from the graft donor. The chain couples TRBV18 to TRBJ2-3; D assignment may be TRBD1 or TRBD2 (5 bases each). The specimen comprised PBMCs, mostly from graft donor cells, sampled 180 days after TCRalphabeta/CD19-depleted stem cell transplant. In DNA form, the CDR3 reads TGTGCCAGCTCGCCCCGGGACGGAACAGATACGCAGTATTTT. As protein: CASSPRDGTDTQYF.